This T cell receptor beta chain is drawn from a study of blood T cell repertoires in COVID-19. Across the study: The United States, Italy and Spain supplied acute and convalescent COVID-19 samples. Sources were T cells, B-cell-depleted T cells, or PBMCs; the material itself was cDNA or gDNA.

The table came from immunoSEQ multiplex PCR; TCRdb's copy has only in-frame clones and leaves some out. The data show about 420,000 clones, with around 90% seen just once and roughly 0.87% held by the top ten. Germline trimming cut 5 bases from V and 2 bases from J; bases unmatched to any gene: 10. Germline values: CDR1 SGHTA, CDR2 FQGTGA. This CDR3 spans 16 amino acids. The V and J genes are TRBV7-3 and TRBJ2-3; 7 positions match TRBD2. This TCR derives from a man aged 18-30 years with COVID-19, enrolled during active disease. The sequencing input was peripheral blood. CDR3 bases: TGTGCCAGCAGCCAGCGGGAAAGGGCGGTCACAGATACGCAGTATTTT. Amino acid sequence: CASSQRERAVTDTQYF.